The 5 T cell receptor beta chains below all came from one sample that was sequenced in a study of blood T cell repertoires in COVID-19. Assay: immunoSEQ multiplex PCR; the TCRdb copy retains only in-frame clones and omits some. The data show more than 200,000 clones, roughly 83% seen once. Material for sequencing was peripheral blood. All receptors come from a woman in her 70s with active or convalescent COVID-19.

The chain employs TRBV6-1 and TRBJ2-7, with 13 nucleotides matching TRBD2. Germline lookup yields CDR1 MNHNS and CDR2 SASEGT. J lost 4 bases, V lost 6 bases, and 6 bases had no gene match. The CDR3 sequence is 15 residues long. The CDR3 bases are TGTGCCAGCAGCTCCGGACTAGCGGGGGAGTACGAGCAGTACTTC. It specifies CASSSGLAGEYEQYF.

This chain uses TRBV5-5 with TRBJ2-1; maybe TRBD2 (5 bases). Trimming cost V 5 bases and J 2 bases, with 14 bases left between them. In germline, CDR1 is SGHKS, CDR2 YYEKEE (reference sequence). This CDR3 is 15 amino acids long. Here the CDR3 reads CASRPLLRAYNEQFF. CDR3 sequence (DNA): TGTGCCAGCAGGCCTCTATTGCGGGCCTACAATGAGCAGTTCTTC.

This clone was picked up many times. The CDR3 region has the DNA TGTGCCAGCAGCTTGCCGGATCAGGGGACCTACGAGCAGTACTTC. Protein: CASSLPDQGTYEQYF. V and J are TRBV5-4 and TRBJ2-7; D perhaps matches TRBD1 (6 bases). Trimming pared 1 base from V and 2 bases from J, leaving 13 bases between. Germline loops: CDR1 SGHNT, CDR2 YYREEE (reference sequence). This CDR3 is built from 15 residues.

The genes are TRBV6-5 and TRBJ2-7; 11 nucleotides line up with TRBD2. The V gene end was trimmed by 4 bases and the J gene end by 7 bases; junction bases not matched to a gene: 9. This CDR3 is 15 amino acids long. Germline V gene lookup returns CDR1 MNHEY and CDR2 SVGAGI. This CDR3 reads CASSFLLAGAGEQYF. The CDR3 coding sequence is TGTGCCAGCAGTTTTCTACTAGCGGGAGCTGGAGAGCAGTACTTC.

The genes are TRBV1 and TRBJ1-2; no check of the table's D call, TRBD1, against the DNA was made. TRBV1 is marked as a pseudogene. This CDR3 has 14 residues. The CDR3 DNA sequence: TGCACCCAACTTGGACAGAAGAGTAACTATGGCTACACCTTC. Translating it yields CTQLGQKSNYGYTF.